This T cell receptor (beta chain) was profiled in a study of T-cell reconstitution after alpha-beta-depleted transplantation in children. The CDR3 runs to 16 residues. Per the germline V gene, CDR1 is LGHNA and CDR2 is YSLEER. V lost 3 bases, J lost 2 bases, and 1 base stayed unmatched. This clonotype has ten or more counts. During its preparation, the TCRbeta library received unique molecular identifiers. TCRdb redid the calling of the PCR reads with MiXCR, one entry per CDR3 protein. In the table there are approximately 150,000 distinct CDR3 sequences, 8.8% of which are singletons. This receptor was taken from a female patient between 2 and 15 years old who had a stem cell transplant for congenital amegakaryocytic thrombocytopenia, so the T cells may come from the graft donor. The V call is TRBV4-3, the J call TRBJ2-2, with 12 bases aligning to TRBD2. The input for sequencing was PBMCs, mostly from graft donor cells, taken 180 days after TCRalphabeta/CD19-depleted stem cell transplant. Here the CDR3 DNA reads TGCGCCAGCAGCCAGACTAGCGGGAGAAACACCGGGGAGCTGTTTTTT. Its translation: CASSQTSGRNTGELFF.